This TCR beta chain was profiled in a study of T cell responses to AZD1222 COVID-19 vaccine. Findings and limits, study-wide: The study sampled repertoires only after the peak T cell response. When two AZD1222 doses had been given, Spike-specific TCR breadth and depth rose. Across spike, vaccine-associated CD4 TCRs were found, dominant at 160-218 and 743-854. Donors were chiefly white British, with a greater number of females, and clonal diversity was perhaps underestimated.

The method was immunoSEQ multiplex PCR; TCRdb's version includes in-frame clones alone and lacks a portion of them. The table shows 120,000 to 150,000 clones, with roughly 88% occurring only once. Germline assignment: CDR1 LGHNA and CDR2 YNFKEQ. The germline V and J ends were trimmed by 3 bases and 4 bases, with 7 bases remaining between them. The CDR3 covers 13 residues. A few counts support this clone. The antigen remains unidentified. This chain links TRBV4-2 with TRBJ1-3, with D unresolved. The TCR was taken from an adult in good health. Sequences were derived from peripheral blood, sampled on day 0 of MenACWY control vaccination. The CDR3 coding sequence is TGTGCCAGCAGCCACGAACAGGGAAACACCATATATTTT. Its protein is CASSHEQGNTIYF.